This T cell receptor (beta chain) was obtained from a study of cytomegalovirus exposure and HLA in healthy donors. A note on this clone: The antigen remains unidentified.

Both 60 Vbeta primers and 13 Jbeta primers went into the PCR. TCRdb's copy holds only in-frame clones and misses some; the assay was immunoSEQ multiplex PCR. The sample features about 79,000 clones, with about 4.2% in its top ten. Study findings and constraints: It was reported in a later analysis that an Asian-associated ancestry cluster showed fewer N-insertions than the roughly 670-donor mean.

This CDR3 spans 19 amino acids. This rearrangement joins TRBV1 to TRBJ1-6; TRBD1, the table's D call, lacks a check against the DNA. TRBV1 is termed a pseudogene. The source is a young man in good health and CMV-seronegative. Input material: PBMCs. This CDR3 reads CTSSPKGHRGSSYNSPLHF. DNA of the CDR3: TGCACCAGCAGCCCGAAGGGCCACAGGGGGAGCTCCTATAATTCACCCCTCCACTTT.